The 21 T cell receptor beta chains below come from one sample, sequenced in a study. TCRdb re-derived calls from the RT-PCR reads in MiXCR, one entry per CDR3 protein. The sample consists of fewer than 800,000 distinct CDR3 sequences, 14% of them appearing once. The sample comprised memory CD4+ T cells from blood. The receptors originated from a female donor in good health, serving as a healthy control.

CDR3: CASSPPSENTIYF. The CDR3 bases are TGTGCCAGCTCACCACCGAGCGAAAACACCATATATTTT. V usage is TRBV18 and J usage is TRBJ1-3; D unclear. V lost 0 bases to trimming and J lost 6 bases, with 6 bases between them. This CDR3 has 13 residues. The germline V gene has CDR1 KGHSH and CDR2 LQKENI.

The CDR3 spells CASSAYRADTQYF. CDR3 nucleotides: TGTGCCAGCAGCGCCTACCGCGCAGATACGCAGTATTTT. This chain links TRBV9 with TRBJ2-3; D call uncertain. This CDR3 spans 13 amino acids. Trimming removed 3 bases from V and 4 bases from J, with 9 bases in between. Germline loops: CDR1 SGDLS, CDR2 YYNGEE.

There are a few counts of this clonotype. The chain employs TRBV18 and TRBJ2-5; D might be TRBD2 (5 bases). CDR1 KGHSH and CDR2 LQKENI come from the germline V gene. The V end was cut by 2 bases, the J end by 0 bases, with 19 bases between. The CDR3 contains 18 residues. The CDR3: CASSPKVGAEMYQETQYF. The CDR3 DNA follows: TGTGCCAGCTCACCAAAAGTGGGAGCGGAAATGTACCAAGAGACCCAGTACTTC.

This clonotype was counted a few times. J is TRBJ1-1 and V is TRBV20-1; D gene uncertain. Between the trimmed V and J ends, which lost 5 bases and 0 bases, there was a span of 7 bases. Germline CDR1 is DFQATT and CDR2 is SNEGSKA (reference sequence). This CDR3 comprises 12 residues. CDR3 nucleotides: TGCAGTGCTTACCGTCTGAACACTGAAGCTTTCTTT. Amino acid sequence: CSAYRLNTEAFF.

This clonotype was counted a few times. The V gene is TRBV19, the J gene TRBJ2-7; D remains ambiguous. Germline V CDR1 and CDR2: LNHDA, SQIVND (reference sequence). V was clipped by 7 bases and J by 0 bases, with 7 bases between them. CDR3 length equals 12 residues. This chain's CDR3 is CASIRTSYEQYF. CDR3 DNA: TGTGCCAGTATTAGGACCTCCTACGAGCAGTACTTC.

The CDR3 nucleotides are TGTGCCAGCAGTTTAGAACTAGTGGGGACAGATACGCAGTATTTT. As protein: CASSLELVGTDTQYF. This chain links TRBV12-3 or TRBV12-4 with TRBJ2-3; a weak D match, TRBD2 (5 bases). Trimming took 1 base from V and 3 from J, leaving 11 bases between them. This CDR3 contains 15 residues.

This clonotype was detected many times. The chain employs TRBV10-3 and TRBJ2-1; D might be TRBD1 or TRBD2, each matching 6 bases. Between the trimmed V and J ends, which lost 8 bases and 9 bases, there was a span of 17 bases. The CDR3 has 13 residues. CDR1 ENHRY and CDR2 SYGVKD come from the germline V gene. DNA for the CDR3: TGTGCCATCCAGGTCCCGGGGGCTGGTGAGCAGTTCTTC. Translated, it gives CAIQVPGAGEQFF.

The CDR3 DNA is TGTGCCAGCTCACCACCGGTGATCCAAGAGACCCAGTACTTC. Amino acids: CASSPPVIQETQYF. V and J are TRBV18 and TRBJ2-5; D unresolved. The ends were cut back, 0 bases at V and 1 base at J, with 6 bases in the middle. There are 14 residues in the CDR3. Germline values: CDR1 KGHSH, CDR2 LQKENI.

The chain links TRBV25-1 to TRBJ2-5, with D possibly matching TRBD1 (5 bases). Trimming pared 4 bases from V and 5 bases from J, leaving 14 bases between. This CDR3 spans 14 amino acids. Germline V lookup: CDR1 MGHDK, CDR2 SYGVNS. CDR3 in amino acids: CASSAQGVGETQYF. In nucleotides, the CDR3 is TGTGCCAGCAGTGCTCAGGGCGTCGGGGAGACCCAGTACTTC. The whole variable domain, filled in from reference TRBV25-1 and TRBJ2-5, reads EADIYQTPRYLVIGTGKKITLECSQTMGHDKMYWYQQDPGMELHLIHYSYGVNSTEKGDLSSESTVSRIRTEHFPLTLESARPSHTSQYLCASSAQGVGETQYFGPGTRLLVL.

This clonotype was recorded a few times. The J gene is TRBJ2-1, the V gene TRBV4-2; TRBD2 aligns across 8 bases. Germline CDR1 LGHNA, CDR2 YNFKEQ. The J segment lost 0 bases and the V segment lost 5 bases, leaving 6 bases of the junction unmatched. The CDR3 is made up of 16 amino acids. Written as DNA, the CDR3 is TGTGCCAGCAGCGGAATGAGCGGGAGCTCCTACAATGAGCAGTTCTTC. Its translation: CASSGMSGSSYNEQFF.

There are many counts of this clonotype. The chain has TRBV10-3 and TRBJ2-7, with 7 bases fitting TRBD2. Trimming removed 6 bases from V and 3 bases from J; junction bases left unmatched: 8. Germline lookup yields CDR1 ENHRY and CDR2 SYGVKD. The CDR3 runs to 14 residues. As DNA, the CDR3 is TGTGCCATCAGCGGAACGGGAGGAGGCTACGAGCAGTACTTC. This codes for CAISGTGGGYEQYF.

This clonotype has a count of ten or more. The V call is TRBV5-1, the J call TRBJ1-4, with D unclear. Germline CDR1 SGHRS, CDR2 YFSETQ. V shed 4 bases and J shed 8 bases, with 18 bases lying between them. The CDR3 has 15 amino acids. In DNA, the CDR3 is TGCGCCAGCAGCATAGCACTGAGGCATGGCGAAAAACTGTTTTTT. Its protein product is CASSIALRHGEKLFF.

The rearrangement joins TRBV5-1 to TRBJ2-7; perhaps TRBD2 as D (5 bases). The CDR3 sequence is 16 residues long. V lost 0 bases and J lost 4, with 17 bases in between. Germline loops: CDR1 SGHRS, CDR2 YFSETQ. This chain's CDR3 is CASSLVRASLTYEQYF. In nucleotides, the CDR3 is TGCGCCAGCAGCTTGGTGAGGGCCTCACTTACGTACGAGCAGTACTTC.

In this sample, this clonotype turned up many times. The V call is TRBV10-3, the J call TRBJ2-5; TRBD2 matches at 10 bases. The CDR3 length is 18 residues. Germline trimming cut 0 bases from V and 4 bases from J; bases unmatched to any gene: 11. In germline, CDR1 is ENHRY, CDR2 SYGVKD. CDR3 residues: CAISESRERLAGAETQYF. The DNA for the CDR3 is TGTGCCATCAGTGAGTCGAGGGAGCGGCTAGCGGGAGCAGAGACCCAGTACTTC.

The sample holds many counts of this clonotype. The gene calls are TRBV29-1 and TRBJ1-5; D is perhaps TRBD1 (5 bases). The CDR3 is made up of 12 amino acids. Deletions cut 5 bases from V and 5 bases from J, with 10 bases between. Per germline, CDR1 SQVTM and CDR2 ANQGSEA. The DNA for the CDR3 is TGCAGCGTTAGGGACGGGGATCAGCCCCAGCATTTT. Its protein is CSVRDGDQPQHF.

This clonotype was seen a few times. The chain combines TRBV4-1 with TRBJ2-5; D is uncertain. Germline V gene sequence: CDR1 MGHRA, CDR2 YSYEKL. The CDR3 extends over 14 amino acids. Between the trimmed V and J ends, which lost 2 bases and 5 bases, there was a span of 12 bases. The CDR3 reads CASSQTHVSETQYF. CDR3 nucleotide sequence: TGCGCCAGCAGCCAAACCCATGTTAGCGAGACCCAGTACTTC.

Points on this clonotype: This may be a read error: a much more frequent sequence differs by one nucleotide. V and J are TRBV20-1 and TRBJ2-1; 7 bases map to TRBD1. There are 15 residues in the CDR3. Germline V gene data show CDR1 as DFQATT and CDR2 as SNEGSKA (reference sequence). Losses at the gene ends were 5 bases for V and 10 bases for J; bases not matched to a gene: 17. The CDR3 region has the DNA TGCAGTGCTGAGGCGGTGACAGGGAGAAAATGGGAGCAGTTCTTC. Translation: CSAEAVTGRKWEQFF.

The V and J genes are TRBV27 and TRBJ2-2; 11 nucleotides line up with TRBD2. This CDR3 is built from 15 residues. Losses at the gene ends were 7 bases for V and 4 bases for J; bases not matched to a gene: 5. Germline loops: CDR1 MNHEY, CDR2 SMNVEV (reference sequence). The CDR3 here is CASTLAGGRTGELFF. The CDR3 nucleotides are TGTGCCAGCACCCTAGCGGGAGGACGCACCGGGGAGCTGTTTTTT.

V and J are TRBV3-1 and TRBJ2-7, with unresolved D. The CDR3 contains 13 residues. Germline CDR1 LGHDT, CDR2 YNNKEL (reference sequence). The germline V and J ends were trimmed by 5 bases and 0 bases, with 8 bases remaining between them. Written as DNA, the CDR3 is TGTGCCAGCAGCTTCCGGGCCTCCTACGAGCAGTACTTC. Amino acids: CASSFRASYEQYF.

This clonotype was seen many times. The rearrangement uses TRBV30 and TRBJ2-5; unclear D gene. CDR3 length equals 11 residues. V was shortened by 0 bases and J by 2 bases, with 1 base between the two germline ends. Germline values: CDR1 GTSNPN, CDR2 SVGIG (reference sequence). CDR3 DNA: TGTGCCTGGAGTGTACAAGAGACCCAGTACTTC. As protein: CAWSVQETQYF.

This clonotype has a count of ten or more. This chain joins TRBV4-3 and TRBJ2-1, with TRBD2 matching 8 bases. After removal of 4 bases from V and 7 bases from J, the junction contained 9 bases not matched to a gene. This CDR3 comprises 15 residues. CDR1 and CDR2 (germline): LGHNA, YSLEER. CDR3 sequence: CASSRSRLASNEQFF. The CDR3 coding sequence is TGCGCCAGCAGCCGATCAAGACTAGCGTCGAATGAGCAGTTCTTC.